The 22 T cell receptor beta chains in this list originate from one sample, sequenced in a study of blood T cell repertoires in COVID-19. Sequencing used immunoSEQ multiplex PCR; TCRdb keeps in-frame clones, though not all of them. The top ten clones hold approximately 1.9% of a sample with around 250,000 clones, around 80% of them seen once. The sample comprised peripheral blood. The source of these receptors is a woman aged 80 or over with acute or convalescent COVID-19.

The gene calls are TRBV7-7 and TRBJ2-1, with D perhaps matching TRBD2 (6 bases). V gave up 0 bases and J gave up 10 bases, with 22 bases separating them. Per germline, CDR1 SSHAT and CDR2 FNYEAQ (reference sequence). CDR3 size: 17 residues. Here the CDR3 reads CASSLAVRGRLWWEQFF. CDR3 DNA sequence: TGTGCCAGCAGCTTAGCGGTCCGGGGGAGGCTCTGGTGGGAGCAGTTCTTC.

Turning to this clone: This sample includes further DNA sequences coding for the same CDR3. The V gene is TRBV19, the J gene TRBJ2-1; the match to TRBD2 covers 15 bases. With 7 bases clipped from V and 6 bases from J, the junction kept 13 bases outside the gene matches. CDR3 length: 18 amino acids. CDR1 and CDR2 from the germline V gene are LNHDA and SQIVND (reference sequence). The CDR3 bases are TGTGCCAGTACCCTGTCGGGACTAGCGGGAGGTCGGGGCAATGAGCAGTTCTTC. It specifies CASTLSGLAGGRGNEQFF.

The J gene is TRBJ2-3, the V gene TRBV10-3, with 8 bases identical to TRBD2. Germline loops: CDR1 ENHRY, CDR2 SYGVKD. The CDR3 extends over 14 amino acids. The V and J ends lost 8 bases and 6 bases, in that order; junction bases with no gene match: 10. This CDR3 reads CAIRGPAGADTQYF. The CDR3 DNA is TGTGCCATCCGGGGCCCAGCGGGAGCTGATACGCAGTATTTT.

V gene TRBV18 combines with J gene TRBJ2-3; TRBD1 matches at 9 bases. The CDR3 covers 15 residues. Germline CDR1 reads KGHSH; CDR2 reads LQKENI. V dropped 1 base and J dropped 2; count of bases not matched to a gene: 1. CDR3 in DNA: TGTGCCAGCTCACCACGGGACAGGGTCACAGATACGCAGTATTTT. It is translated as CASSPRDRVTDTQYF.

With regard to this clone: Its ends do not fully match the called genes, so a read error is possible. The CDR3 nucleotides read TGTGCCAGCAGCTTAGATGTCGGCGGCCGTAGGAATTTT. This codes for CASSLDVGGRRNF. V is TRBV11-2 and J is TRBJ2-3; D remains ambiguous. Germline V gene data show CDR1 as SGHAT and CDR2 as FQNNGV. There are 13 residues in the CDR3.

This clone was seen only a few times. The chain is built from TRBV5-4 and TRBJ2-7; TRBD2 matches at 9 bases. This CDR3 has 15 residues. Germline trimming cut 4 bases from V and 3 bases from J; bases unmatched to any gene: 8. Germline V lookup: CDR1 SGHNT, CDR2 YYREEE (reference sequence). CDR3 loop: CASSPGLAGYYEQYF. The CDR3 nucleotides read TGTGCCAGCAGCCCGGGACTAGCCGGATACTACGAGCAGTACTTC.

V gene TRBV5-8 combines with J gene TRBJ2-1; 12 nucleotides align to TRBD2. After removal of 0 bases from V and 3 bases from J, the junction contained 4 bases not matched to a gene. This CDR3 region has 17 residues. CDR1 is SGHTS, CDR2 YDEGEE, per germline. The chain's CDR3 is CASSLASTSGGYNEQFF. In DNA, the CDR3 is TGTGCCAGCAGCTTGGCCTCGACTAGCGGGGGCTACAATGAGCAGTTCTTC.

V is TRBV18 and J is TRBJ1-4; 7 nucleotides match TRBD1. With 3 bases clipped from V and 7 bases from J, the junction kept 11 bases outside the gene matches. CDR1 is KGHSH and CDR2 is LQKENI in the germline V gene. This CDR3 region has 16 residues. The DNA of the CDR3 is TGTGCCAGCTCACCGATGCAGGGGGTTAATGGTGAAAAACTGTTTTTT. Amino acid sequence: CASSPMQGVNGEKLFF.

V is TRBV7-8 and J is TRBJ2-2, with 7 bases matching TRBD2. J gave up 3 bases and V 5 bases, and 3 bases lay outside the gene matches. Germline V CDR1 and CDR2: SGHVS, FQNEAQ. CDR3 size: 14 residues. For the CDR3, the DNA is TGTGCCAGCAGCGTAGGACTAGACACCGGGGAGCTGTTTTTT. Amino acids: CASSVGLDTGELFF.

The CDR3 here is CASSPGTGGNEQYF. CDR3 in DNA: TGCGCCAGCAGCCCCGGGACAGGGGGCAACGAGCAGTACTTC. The chain combines TRBV5-1 with TRBJ2-7; 12 positions agree with TRBD1. J gave up 5 bases and V 4 bases, and 4 bases lay outside the gene matches. The length of the CDR3 is 14 residues. CDR1 is SGHRS, CDR2 YFSETQ, per germline.

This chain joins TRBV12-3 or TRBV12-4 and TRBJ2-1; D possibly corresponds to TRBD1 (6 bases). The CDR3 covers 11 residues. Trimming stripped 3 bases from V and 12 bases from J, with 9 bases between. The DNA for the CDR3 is TGTGCCAGCAGTTTCGAACAGGGGCAGTTCTTC. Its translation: CASSFEQGQFF.

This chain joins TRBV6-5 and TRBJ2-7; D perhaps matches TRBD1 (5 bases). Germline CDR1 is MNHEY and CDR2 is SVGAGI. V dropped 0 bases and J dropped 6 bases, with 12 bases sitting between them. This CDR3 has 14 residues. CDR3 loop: CASSYSKLTAEQYF. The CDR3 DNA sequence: TGTGCCAGCAGTTACTCGAAATTGACAGCCGAGCAGTACTTC.

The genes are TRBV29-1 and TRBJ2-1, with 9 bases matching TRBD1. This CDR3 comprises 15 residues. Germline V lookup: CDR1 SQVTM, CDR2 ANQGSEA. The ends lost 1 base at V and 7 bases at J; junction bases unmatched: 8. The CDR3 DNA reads TGCAGCGTTGAAGGGCGGGACAGGGTTCGTAATGAGCAGTTCTTC. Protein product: CSVEGRDRVRNEQFF.

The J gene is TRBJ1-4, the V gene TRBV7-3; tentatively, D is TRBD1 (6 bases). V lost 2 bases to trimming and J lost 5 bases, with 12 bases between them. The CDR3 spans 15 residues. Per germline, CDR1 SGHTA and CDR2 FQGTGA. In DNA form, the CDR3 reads TGTGCCAGCAGCTTAGGGGCAGGGGCAAATGAAAAACTGTTTTTT. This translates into CASSLGAGANEKLFF.

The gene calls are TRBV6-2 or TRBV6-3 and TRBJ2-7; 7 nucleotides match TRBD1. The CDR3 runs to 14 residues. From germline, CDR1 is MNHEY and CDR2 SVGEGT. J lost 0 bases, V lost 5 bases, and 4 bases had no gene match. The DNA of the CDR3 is TGTGCCAGCAGTCCACAGGGGAGCTCCTACGAGCAGTACTTC. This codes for CASSPQGSSYEQYF.

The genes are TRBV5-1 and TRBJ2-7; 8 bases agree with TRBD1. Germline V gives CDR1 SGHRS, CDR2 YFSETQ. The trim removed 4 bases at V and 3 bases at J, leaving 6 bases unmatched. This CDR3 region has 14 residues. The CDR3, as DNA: TGCGCCAGCAGCCCTAATACAGGGGGCTACGAGCAGTACTTC. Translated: CASSPNTGGYEQYF.

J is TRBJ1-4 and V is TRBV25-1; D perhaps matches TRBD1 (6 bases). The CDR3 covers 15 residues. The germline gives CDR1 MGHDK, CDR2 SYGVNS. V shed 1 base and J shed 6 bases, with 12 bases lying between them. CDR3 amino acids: CASSESGGADEKLFF. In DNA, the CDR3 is TGTGCCAGCAGTGAATCTGGGGGCGCCGATGAAAAACTGTTTTTT.

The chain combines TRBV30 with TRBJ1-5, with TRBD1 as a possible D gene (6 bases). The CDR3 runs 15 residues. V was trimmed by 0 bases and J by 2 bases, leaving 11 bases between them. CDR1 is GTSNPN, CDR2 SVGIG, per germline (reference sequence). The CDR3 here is CAWSVQRTGNQPQHF. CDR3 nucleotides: TGTGCCTGGAGTGTACAACGGACAGGCAATCAGCCCCAGCATTTT.

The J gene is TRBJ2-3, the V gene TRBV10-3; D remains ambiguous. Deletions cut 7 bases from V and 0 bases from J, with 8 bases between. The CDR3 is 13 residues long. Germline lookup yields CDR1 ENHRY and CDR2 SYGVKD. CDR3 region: CAITEASTDTQYF. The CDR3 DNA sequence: TGTGCCATCACCGAGGCCAGCACAGATACGCAGTATTTT.

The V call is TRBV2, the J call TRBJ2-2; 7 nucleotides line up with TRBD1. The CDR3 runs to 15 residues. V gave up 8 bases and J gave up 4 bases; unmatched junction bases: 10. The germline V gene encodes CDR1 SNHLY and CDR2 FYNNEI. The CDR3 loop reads CASRPDRSSTGELFF. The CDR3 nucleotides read TGTGCCAGCCGTCCGGACAGGTCTAGCACCGGGGAGCTGTTTTTT.

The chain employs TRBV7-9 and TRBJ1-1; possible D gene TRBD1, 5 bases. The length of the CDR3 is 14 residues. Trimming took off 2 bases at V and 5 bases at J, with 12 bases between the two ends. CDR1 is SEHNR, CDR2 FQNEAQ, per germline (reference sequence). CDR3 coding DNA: TGTGCCAGCAGCTTAACTCAGGGTGGAACTGAAGCTTTCTTT. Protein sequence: CASSLTQGGTEAFF.

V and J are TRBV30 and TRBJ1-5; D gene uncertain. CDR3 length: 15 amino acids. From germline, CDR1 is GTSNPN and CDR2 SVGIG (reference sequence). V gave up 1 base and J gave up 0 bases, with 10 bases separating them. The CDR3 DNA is TGTGCCTGGAGTGCCGACATCCATAGCAATCAGCCCCAGCATTTT. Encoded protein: CAWSADIHSNQPQHF.